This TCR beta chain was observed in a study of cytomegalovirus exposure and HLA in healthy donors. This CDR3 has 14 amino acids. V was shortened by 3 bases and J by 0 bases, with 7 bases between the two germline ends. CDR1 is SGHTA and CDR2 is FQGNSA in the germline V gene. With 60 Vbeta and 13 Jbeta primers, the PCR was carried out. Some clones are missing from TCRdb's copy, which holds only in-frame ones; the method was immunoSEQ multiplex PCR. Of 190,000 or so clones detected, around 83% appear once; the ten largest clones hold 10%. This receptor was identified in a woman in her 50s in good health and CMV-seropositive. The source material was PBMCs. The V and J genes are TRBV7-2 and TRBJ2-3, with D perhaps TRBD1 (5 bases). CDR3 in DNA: TGTGCCAGCAGCTTCGACAGTAGCACAGATACGCAGTATTTT. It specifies CASSFDSSTDTQYF.